Listed here are 31 T cell receptor beta chains from one sample, sequenced in a study of cytomegalovirus exposure and HLA in healthy donors (dated by TCRdb to between 2016 and 2019). The library was made by the immunoSEQ multiplex PCR assay. For the multiplex PCR, a mixture combining 60 forward primers for TCR Vbeta segments and 13 reverse primers for TCR Jbeta segments was used. TCRdb provides this immuneACCESS table in a form limited to in-frame rearrangements. Some clones are lacking; in checked studies, under half of them reflect an unresolved V gene, and why the rest are absent is not known. For this sample the table gives about 200,000 clones, of which around four fifths were detected only once. The leading ten clones occupy around 6.3% of the sample. What was sequenced was PBMCs. Every receptor here comes from a woman in her 50s in good health and CMV-seropositive.

This clone was detected a few times. V gene TRBV5-5 combines with J gene TRBJ1-2; possible D gene TRBD1, 5 bases. In germline, CDR1 is SGHKS, CDR2 YYEKEE (reference sequence). The CDR3 has 15 amino acids. V was clipped by 1 base and J by 2 bases, with 12 bases between them. CDR3 loop: CASSLLRVGNYGYTF. The CDR3 coding sequence is TGTGCCAGCAGCTTGCTCAGGGTTGGGAACTATGGCTACACCTTC.

CDR3 DNA: TGTGCCAGCAGCTTATCCTACGAAGAGACCCAGTACTTC. Translated: CASSLSYEETQYF. The chain combines TRBV7-2 with TRBJ2-5; D gene unclear. The length of the CDR3 is 13 residues. Per germline, CDR1 SGHTA and CDR2 FQGNSA. Trimming cost V 2 bases and J 3 bases, with 7 bases left between them.

This chain connects TRBV28 to TRBJ2-7; 8 nucleotides agree with TRBD1. The CDR3 spans 17 residues. Germline CDR1 MDHEN, CDR2 SYDVKM. The J segment lost 6 bases and the V segment lost 8 bases, leaving 21 bases of the junction unmatched. In DNA, the CDR3 is TGTGCCAGCGGACAGAACCAAGATTGGACAGGGCCCCTCGAGCAGTACTTC. This sequence encodes CASGQNQDWTGPLEQYF.

This chain connects TRBV5-1 to TRBJ2-2, with D possibly matching TRBD2 (7 bases). The CDR3 loop spans 12 amino acids. V was shortened by 4 bases and J by 14 bases, with 15 bases between the two germline ends. Germline lookup yields CDR1 SGHRS and CDR2 YFSETQ. The CDR3 DNA reads as TGCGCCAGCAGCACGGGGGGACAACCACTGTTTTTT. Translating gives CASSTGGQPLFF.

The genes are TRBV28 and TRBJ2-7; TRBD1 agrees at 9 bases. V was clipped by 5 bases and J by 6 bases; unmatched bases: 14. Germline V gene lookup returns CDR1 MDHEN and CDR2 SYDVKM. The CDR3 has 16 residues. CDR3 coding DNA: TGTGCCAGCAGTCATCTCGATCAATTACAGGGGGCCGAGCAGTACTTC. It is translated as CASSHLDQLQGAEQYF.

This chain joins TRBV28 and TRBJ2-7, with D possibly being TRBD2 (5 bases). Per the germline V gene, CDR1 is MDHEN and CDR2 is SYDVKM. The CDR3 runs to 15 residues. Between the trimmed V and J ends, which lost 2 bases and 5 bases, there was a span of 16 bases. CDR3 DNA sequence: TGTGCCAGCAGTTTAGGTTTGGTGGGGAGCCACGAGCAGTACTTC. Its protein is CASSLGLVGSHEQYF.

J is TRBJ1-5 and V is TRBV19, with D uncertain. The germline CDR1 and CDR2 sequences are LNHDA and SQIVND (reference sequence). This CDR3 contains 16 residues. The ends were cut back, 3 bases at V and 1 base at J, with 13 bases in the middle. This chain's CDR3 is CASSIGGIYSNQPQHF. The CDR3 nucleotides read TGTGCCAGTAGTATCGGAGGAATTTACAGCAATCAGCCCCAGCATTTT.

The CDR3 coding sequence is TGCGCCAGCAGCTTGTGGGGGGGCGGCCGAACTGAAGCTTTCTTT. Protein: CASSLWGGGRTEAFF. The chain carries TRBV5-1 and TRBJ1-1; weak D call: TRBD1 (6 bases). Trimming left V 1 base short and J 5 bases short, with 15 bases between. The CDR3 consists of 15 residues. Per the germline V gene, CDR1 is SGHRS and CDR2 is YFSETQ.

This clone was observed once. The gene calls are TRBV10-3 and TRBJ2-7, with a tentative D call TRBD2 (5 bases). This CDR3 region has 14 residues. V lost 3 bases and J 2 bases, leaving 11 bases between the germline ends. Germline CDR1 is ENHRY and CDR2 is SYGVKD. CDR3 sequence (DNA): TGTGCCATCAGTGATGGTGGACTTGCCTACGAGCAGTACTTC. This gives the protein CAISDGGLAYEQYF.

This clone showed up just a few times. A junction boundary mismatches the germline segment, possibly from a read error. The chain links TRBV7-7 to TRBJ2-3, with D maybe TRBD2 (6 bases). Germline V lookup: CDR1 SSHAT, CDR2 FNYEAQ (reference sequence). CDR3 length: 16 amino acids. The CDR3 is CASSPLLATSTDTQYF. The CDR3 DNA reads TGTGCTAGCAGCCCCCTCCTAGCGACTAGCACAGATACGCAGTATTTT.

V and J are TRBV6-6 and TRBJ1-1; D perhaps matches TRBD1 (6 bases). Germline CDR1 reads MNHNY; CDR2 reads SVGAGI (reference sequence). This CDR3 is built from 16 residues. The V gene lost 7 bases and the J gene lost 8 bases, with 26 bases spanning the gap. CDR3 loop: CASTPGETYHVREAFF. The CDR3 region has the DNA TGTGCCAGCACCCCAGGGGAGACGTACCACGTACGGGAAGCTTTCTTT.

V gene TRBV28 combines with J gene TRBJ1-2, with 9 bases fitting TRBD1. Germline V gives CDR1 MDHEN, CDR2 SYDVKM. CDR3 length: 13 residues. V trimming: 6 bases; J trimming: 9 bases; junction bases outside the gene matches: 8. As DNA, the CDR3 is TGTGCCAGCAGCCCGGGACAGGGTCTAAGCTACACCTTC. It yields the protein CASSPGQGLSYTF.

The V and J genes are TRBV5-4 and TRBJ2-3; possibly TRBD2 for D (5 bases). This CDR3 is built from 17 residues. V lost 4 bases and J 6 bases, leaving 24 bases between the germline ends. Germline lookup yields CDR1 SGHNT and CDR2 YYREEE (reference sequence). CDR3 DNA: TGTGCCAGCAGCACCGACGAAGGGTCTAGCTTGCCGGATACGCAGTATTTT. This codes for CASSTDEGSSLPDTQYF.

V usage is TRBV9 and J usage is TRBJ2-1; 8 bases are a match to TRBD2. V shed 4 bases and J 8 bases; nucleotides not matched to a gene: 8. CDR3 length equals 14 residues. Germline loops: CDR1 SGDLS, CDR2 YYNGEE. The CDR3 sequence: CASSPPGLGDEQFF. DNA for the CDR3: TGTGCCAGCAGCCCGCCGGGACTAGGGGATGAGCAGTTCTTC.

V is TRBV5-4 and J is TRBJ1-6; 7 bases agree with TRBD1. Germline CDR1 is SGHNT and CDR2 is YYREEE (reference sequence). Trimming took 3 bases from V and 0 from J; bases not matched to a gene: 9. The CDR3 is 18 amino acids. The CDR3 coding sequence is TGTGCCAGCAGCTCAGGGGGAATTGGGAGCTCCTATAATTCACCCCTCCACTTT. This gives the protein CASSSGGIGSSYNSPLHF. Using reference TRBV5-4 and TRBJ1-6 for the parts outside the CDR3, the full variable domain is ETGVTQSPTHLIKTRGQQVTLRCSSQSGHNTVSWYQQALGQGPQFIFQYYREEENGRGNFPPRFSGLQFPNYSSELNVNALELDDSALYLCASSSGGIGSSYNSPLHFGNGTRLTVT.

This clone was detected a few times. V gene TRBV19 combines with J gene TRBJ1-5, with D unresolved. There are 13 residues in the CDR3. V shed 3 bases and J shed 2 bases, with 5 bases lying between them. The germline V gene encodes CDR1 LNHDA and CDR2 SQIVND (reference sequence). CDR3 amino acids: CASSIYGNQPQHF. The CDR3 nucleotides read TGTGCCAGTAGTATCTACGGCAATCAGCCCCAGCATTTT.

The chain carries TRBV6-5 and TRBJ2-7, with TRBD1 matching over 9 bases. The CDR3 has 14 residues. Germline V gene lookup returns CDR1 MNHEY and CDR2 SVGAGI. Trimming removed 5 bases from V and 4 bases from J; junction bases left unmatched: 6. This CDR3 is CASSRDRERYEQYF. CDR3 in DNA: TGTGCCAGCAGTCGGGACAGGGAACGTTACGAGCAGTACTTC.

The chain carries TRBV19 and TRBJ1-6, with TRBD1 as a possible D gene (5 bases). This CDR3 has 14 amino acids. V was pared by 7 bases and J by 8 bases, with 15 bases between. Looked up from germline, CDR1 is LNHDA and CDR2 is SQIVND (reference sequence). CDR3 loop: CASKGQGTYSPLHF. DNA for the CDR3: TGTGCCAGTAAAGGCCAGGGAACGTATTCACCCCTCCACTTT.

This clone has a single count. The chain carries TRBV19 and TRBJ1-4; D uncertain. Per the germline V gene, CDR1 is LNHDA and CDR2 is SQIVND (reference sequence). Trimming removed 5 bases from V and 3 bases from J, with 16 bases in between. The CDR3 is 16 amino acids. DNA for the CDR3: TGTGCCAGTAGTGTGGGTCAGGCTGAAGCTAATGAAAAACTGTTTTTT. It encodes CASSVGQAEANEKLFF.

The chain recombines TRBV28 with TRBJ2-7; D uncertain. The germline gives CDR1 MDHEN, CDR2 SYDVKM. This CDR3 spans 14 amino acids. V was cut by 7 bases and J by 2 bases, with 15 bases left in between. CDR3 region: CASNPVSVAYEQYF. CDR3 bases: TGTGCCAGCAATCCGGTAAGCGTCGCCTACGAGCAGTACTTC.

J is TRBJ2-5 and V is TRBV4-3, with TRBD1 matching over 7 bases. The last part of the DNA fits TRBJ2-7 better; the J call may be wrong. This CDR3 region has 15 residues. Germline V gene sequence: CDR1 LGHNA, CDR2 YSLEER. The DNA for the CDR3 is TGCGCCAGCAGCCAAGATCCGGGACAGTACTACGAGCAGTACTTC. This encodes CASSQDPGQYYEQYF.

This clone was picked up a small number of times. The V call is TRBV6-5, the J call TRBJ1-1; no clear D. Germline lookup yields CDR1 MNHEY and CDR2 SVGAGI. V dropped 5 bases and J dropped 11 bases, with 12 bases sitting between them. The CDR3 loop spans 11 amino acids. CDR3 in amino acids: CASSEAWSAFF. DNA for the CDR3: TGTGCCAGCAGTGAAGCTTGGTCGGCTTTCTTT.

J is TRBJ2-3 and V is TRBV11-3, with D perhaps matching TRBD2 (7 bases). Looked up from germline, CDR1 is SGHNT and CDR2 is YENEEA. The CDR3 consists of 14 residues. V was shortened by 5 bases and J by 2 bases, with 11 bases between the two germline ends. The DNA of the CDR3 is TGTGCCAGCAGCCCCGGGGGGCCCACAGATACGCAGTATTTT. This sequence encodes CASSPGGPTDTQYF.

The chain recombines TRBV19 with TRBJ1-5; D is perhaps TRBD1 (5 bases). Trimming cost V 7 bases and J 2 bases, with 9 bases left between them. Per germline, CDR1 LNHDA and CDR2 SQIVND (reference sequence). This CDR3 has 13 residues. In DNA, the CDR3 is TGTGCCAGTACCCTAGGGGGCAATCAGCCCCAGCATTTT. Amino acid sequence: CASTLGGNQPQHF. Drawing the rest from reference TRBV19 and TRBJ1-5, the complete variable domain is DGGITQSPKYLFRKEGQNVTLSCEQNLNHDAMYWYRQDPGQGLRLIYYSQIVNDFQKGDIAEGYSVSREKKESFPLTVTSAQKNPTAFYLCASTLGGNQPQHFGDGTRLSIL.

CDR3 sequence: CASSQDPSDRSVALHF. The CDR3 DNA follows: TGCGCCAGCAGCCAAGATCCTTCGGACAGATCGGTGGCCCTCCACTTT. V and J are TRBV4-1 and TRBJ1-6, with D perhaps TRBD1 (6 bases). Trimming left V 0 bases short and J 14 bases short, with 20 bases between. CDR1 is MGHRA and CDR2 is YSYEKL in the germline V gene. The CDR3 consists of 16 residues.

The genes are TRBV28 and TRBJ2-3; 9 nucleotides align to TRBD1. From germline, CDR1 is MDHEN and CDR2 SYDVKM. The CDR3 length is 15 residues. Germline trimming cut 5 bases from V and 1 base from J; bases unmatched to any gene: 4. The CDR3 sequence is CASSLRQGGTDTQYF. The CDR3 DNA follows: TGTGCCAGCAGTCTTCGACAGGGGGGCACAGATACGCAGTATTTT.

The rearrangement links TRBV29-1 to TRBJ2-1, with TRBD1 matching 7 bases. The V gene end was trimmed by 6 bases and the J gene end by 9 bases; junction bases not matched to a gene: 5. The germline V gene encodes CDR1 SQVTM and CDR2 ANQGSEA. This CDR3 comprises 11 residues. CDR3 DNA sequence: TGCAGCGTACTACGGACAGGTGAGCAGTTCTTC. Protein: CSVLRTGEQFF.

The chain joins TRBV28 to TRBJ2-5; TRBD2 might be the D (5 bases). Germline CDR1 reads MDHEN; CDR2 reads SYDVKM. This CDR3 is built from 14 residues. Trimming left V 3 bases short and J 5 bases short, with 13 bases between. The CDR3 protein is CASSFSSGLETQYF. CDR3 DNA sequence: TGTGCCAGCAGTTTTTCATCGGGGTTGGAGACCCAGTACTTC.

V and J are TRBV30 and TRBJ1-6; D is undetermined. Germline V gene sequence: CDR1 GTSNPN, CDR2 SVGIG (reference sequence). The CDR3 has 15 residues. The V and J ends lost 1 base and 2 bases respectively, with 9 bases between them. In nucleotides, the CDR3 is TGTGCCTGGAGTGGACGGACTGCCTATAATTCACCCCTCCACTTT. It encodes CAWSGRTAYNSPLHF. Full variable domain (remainder filled in from reference TRBV30 and TRBJ1-6): SQTIHQWPATLVQPVGSPLSLECTVEGTSNPNLYWYRQAAGRGLQLLFYSVGIGQISSEVPQNLSASRPQDRQFILSSKKLLLSDSGFYLCAWSGRTAYNSPLHFGNGTRLTVT.

The rearrangement links TRBV29-1 to TRBJ1-1; possible D gene TRBD1, 6 bases. V lost 7 bases, J lost 0 bases, and 9 bases lay in between. From germline, CDR1 is SQVTM and CDR2 ANQGSEA. This CDR3 contains 12 residues. CDR3 nucleotide sequence: TGCAGCGCGACAGGCATGAACACTGAAGCTTTCTTT. Translation: CSATGMNTEAFF.

The chain uses TRBV4-1 and TRBJ1-6; D gene unclear. The CDR3 has 15 amino acids. CDR1 is MGHRA and CDR2 is YSYEKL in the germline V gene. The germline V and J ends were trimmed by 1 base and 4 bases, with 8 bases remaining between them. Here the CDR3 DNA reads TGCGCCAGCAGCCAAGGTCCAGGATATAATTCACCCCTCCACTTT. Amino acids: CASSQGPGYNSPLHF.